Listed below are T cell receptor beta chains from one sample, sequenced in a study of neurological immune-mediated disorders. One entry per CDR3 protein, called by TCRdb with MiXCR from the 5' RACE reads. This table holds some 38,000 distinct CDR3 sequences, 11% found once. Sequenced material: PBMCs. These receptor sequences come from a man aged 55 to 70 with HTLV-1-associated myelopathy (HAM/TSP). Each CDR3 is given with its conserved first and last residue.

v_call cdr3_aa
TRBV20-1 CSARDPGGDDEKLFF
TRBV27 CASSLWAAAYEQYF
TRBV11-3 CASSPGRGGDTQYF
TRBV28 CASSSSAAPGGELFF
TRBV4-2 CASSQVATDYGYTF
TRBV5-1 CASRIGGYSLNTEAFF
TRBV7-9 CASSPLKGYTDTQYF
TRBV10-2 CASPTTREETQYF
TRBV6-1 CASSEDRGTNTEAFF
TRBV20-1 CSARVHPNGPDTDTQYF
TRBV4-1 CASSQGRQGNEKLFF
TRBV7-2 CASRKTDTQYF
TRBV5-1 CASSLGSGSEQYF
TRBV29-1 CSGLGGSQETQYF
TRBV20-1 CSARDSGTGASEQYF
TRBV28 CASRFPWGFEAFF
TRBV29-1 CSVVGGHEQFF
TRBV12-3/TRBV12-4 CASSLWGATNTEAFF
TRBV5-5 CASSLETQMTYEQYF
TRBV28 CASSGHVLMLDTQNF
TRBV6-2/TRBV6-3 CASSPRGASMNTEAFF
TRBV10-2 CASRDRGYTF
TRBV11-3 CASSLDAGSSYNEQFF
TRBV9 CASSVSTGGMNTEAFF
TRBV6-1 CASSAGSDTDTQYF
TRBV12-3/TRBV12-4 CASSLGGRQAEAFF
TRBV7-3 CASSPHGGSDTQYF
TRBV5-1 CASSLGSRNQETQYF
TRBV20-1 CSARDRPEEQFF
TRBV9 CASSVVSGGGTDTQYF
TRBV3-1 CASSQDRPLANRSYEQYF
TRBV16 CASSQSSNGGGGQPQHF
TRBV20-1 CSASLSVSDTQYF
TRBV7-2 CASSLVGGMTYEQYF
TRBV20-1 CSGNGNEQFF
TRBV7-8 CASSTKGGRTYNEQFF
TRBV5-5 CASSSEGRGTGYTF
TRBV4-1 CASSGEQGYGYTF
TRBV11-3 CASSSGMNTEAFF
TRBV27 CASSPWTGRNTEAFF
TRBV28 CATSTGGGDTQYF
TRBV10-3 CASRGASGTTDTQYF
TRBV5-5 CASSGGGADTQYF
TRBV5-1 CASSLGETTDTQYF
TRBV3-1 CASSQDPQASGNTIYF
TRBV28 CASTSLIDGYTF